This is a list of T cell receptor beta chains from one sample in a study of shared clonotypes between healthy human individuals. TCRdb's copy holds only in-frame clones and misses some; the assay was immunoSEQ multiplex PCR. The top ten hold about 0.37% of the sample, which has millions of clones, more than 85% seen once. What was sequenced was naive CD4+ T cells from PBMCs. Receptor source: a man younger than 35 in good health. Some clones in this sample may be carry-over from other donors' samples. Each CDR3 is given with its conserved first and last residue. The D gene is left open where the match is weak. A clone size is listed for some rows: how often the clone was seen (once, few, many), or a class if it is expanded.

clone_size j_call v_call d_call cdr3_aa cdr3_nt
- TRBJ2-7 TRBV18 - CASSPGLLDEQYF TGTGCCAGCTCCCCGGGGCTGTTAGACGAGCAGTACTTC
- TRBJ2-3 TRBV27 - CASGRTDTQYF TGTGCCAGCGGGCGCACAGATACGCAGTATTTT
- TRBJ2-5 TRBV9 TRBD2 CASSVSGGQETQYF TGTGCCAGCAGCGTAAGCGGGGGGCAAGAGACCCAGTACTTC
- TRBJ1-5 TRBV19 - CASSISRHSNQPQHF TGTGCCAGTAGTATATCCAGACATAGCAATCAGCCCCAGCATTTT
- TRBJ1-3 TRBV10-3 - CAIGEALHSGNTIYF TGTGCCATCGGGGAGGCCCTGCACTCTGGAAACACCATATATTTT
- TRBJ2-7 TRBV28 - CASSPHGGGDHEQYF TGTGCCAGCAGTCCCCATGGGGGAGGAGACCACGAGCAGTACTTC
- TRBJ2-2 TRBV2 - CASSRRDLNTGELFF TGTGCCAGCAGTCGCCGGGACTTGAACACCGGGGAGCTGTTTTTT
- TRBJ2-1 TRBV28 TRBD1 CASSAGTGTYNEQFF TGTGCCAGCAGTGCCGGGACAGGGACCTACAATGAGCAGTTCTTC
- TRBJ2-1 TRBV5-6 - CASSLDTRTPYNEQFF TGTGCCAGCAGCTTGGATACTAGGACCCCCTACAATGAGCAGTTCTTC
once TRBJ2-3 TRBV9 - CASSVSVGGGRNTDTQYF TGTGCCAGCAGCGTAAGTGTGGGAGGGGGTAGGAACACAGATACGCAGTATTTT
- TRBJ2-7 TRBV5-1 TRBD2 CASSLVGGSSYEQYF TGCGCCAGCAGCTTGGTCGGCGGGAGCTCCTACGAGCAGTACTTC
- TRBJ2-7 TRBV11-2 - CASSSWTDSYEQYF TGTGCCAGCAGCTCCTGGACAGACTCCTACGAGCAGTACTTC
- TRBJ2-3 TRBV25-1 TRBD2 CASSKGTSGNTDTQYF TGTGCCAGCAGTAAAGGCACTAGCGGGAACACAGATACGCAGTATTTT
- TRBJ1-1 TRBV23-1 - CASSQSEGKAEAFF TGCGCCAGCAGTCAATCGGAGGGGAAGGCTGAAGCTTTCTTT
once TRBJ1-5 TRBV9 - CASSVGRNNQPQHF TGTGCCAGCAGCGTCGGGCGGAACAATCAGCCCCAGCATTTT
- TRBJ1-3 TRBV9 TRBD1 CASSVAGQGNAGNTIYF TGTGCCAGCAGCGTAGCCGGACAGGGGAACGCTGGAAACACCATATATTTT
- TRBJ1-1 TRBV5-4 - CASSRDLNTEAFF TGTGCCAGCAGTCGCGACCTGAACACTGAAGCTTTCTTT
- TRBJ1-5 TRBV6-5 - CASQPGRSNQPQHF TGTGCCAGCCAGCCGGGACGGAGCAATCAGCCCCAGCATTTT
- TRBJ2-5 TRBV5-1 TRBD1 CASSLQGGETQYF TGCGCCAGCAGCTTACAGGGGGGAGAGACCCAGTACTTC
- TRBJ2-7 TRBV9 TRBD2 CASSVGSGGFYEQYF TGTGCCAGCAGCGTAGGAAGCGGGGGGTTCTACGAGCAGTACTTC
- TRBJ2-1 TRBV14 TRBD2 CASSLLAGGINEQFF TGTGCCAGCAGCCTACTAGCGGGAGGGATCAATGAGCAGTTCTTC
- TRBJ1-1 TRBV5-4 TRBD1 CASSADRGQGNTEAFF TGTGCCAGCAGCGCGGACAGGGGGCAGGGGAACACTGAAGCTTTCTTT
- TRBJ2-5 TRBV2 - CASSRGSQETQYF TGTGCCAGCAGTAGGGGGTCACAAGAGACCCAGTACTTC
- TRBJ1-5 TRBV11-3 - CASPLSMGLNNQPQHF TGTGCCAGCCCACTTAGTATGGGATTGAACAATCAGCCCCAGCATTTT
- TRBJ2-7 TRBV25-1 TRBD1 CASSGDRVEQYF TGTGCCAGCAGTGGGGACAGGGTGGAGCAGTACTTC
- TRBJ1-1 TRBV30 - CAWSGPRTEAFF TGTGCCTGGAGTGGGCCGCGGACTGAAGCTTTCTTT
- TRBJ2-2 TRBV18 - CASSPSAGSINTGELFF TGTGCCAGCTCACCATCAGCGGGCTCTATAAACACCGGGGAGCTGTTTTTT
- TRBJ1-3 TRBV5-6 TRBD1 CASSPGQGFTGNTIYF TGTGCCAGCAGCCCCGGACAGGGTTTCACTGGAAACACCATATATTTT
- TRBJ2-3 TRBV11-2 - CASSPRAPDTQYF TGTGCCAGCAGCCCGCGGGCTCCAGATACGCAGTATTTT
- TRBJ2-7 TRBV6-5 TRBD1 CASKRGQVSYEQYF TGTGCCAGCAAAAGGGGACAGGTCTCCTACGAGCAGTACTTC
once TRBJ2-1 TRBV19 - CASSPRLGNEQFF TGTGCCAGTAGTCCGCGCCTAGGGAATGAGCAGTTCTTC
once TRBJ2-1 TRBV14 - CASSRSRGRSYNEQFF TGTGCCAGCAGCCGGAGCAGGGGTAGGTCCTACAATGAGCAGTTCTTC
- TRBJ1-5 TRBV28 - CASTQSNQPQHF TGTGCCAGCACCCAGAGTAATCAGCCCCAGCATTTT
- TRBJ2-5 TRBV10-3 - CAISDQFTQYF TGTGCCATCAGCGACCAGTTTACCCAGTACTTC
- TRBJ2-5 TRBV19 - CASSIVGGTQYF TGTGCCAGTAGTATTGTGGGGGGGACCCAGTACTTC
- TRBJ1-1 TRBV7-2 - CASSLDGGFAEAFF TGTGCCAGCAGCTTAGATGGGGGTTTCGCGGAAGCTTTCTTT
- TRBJ2-3 TRBV9 - CASSAWRRSSADTQYF TGTGCCAGCAGCGCCTGGCGGCGCTCCTCCGCAGATACGCAGTATTTT
once TRBJ2-7 TRBV2 - CASSVLYEQYF TGTGCCAGCAGTGTACTCTACGAGCAGTACTTC
- TRBJ1-3 TRBV10-3 TRBD1 CATTEGGRGLVGNTIYF TGTGCCACAACCGAGGGGGGCAGGGGGCTAGTTGGAAACACCATATATTTT
- TRBJ2-5 TRBV13 - CASSLVGGETQYF TGTGCCAGCAGCTTAGTTGGCGGAGAGACCCAGTACTTC
- TRBJ1-5 TRBV6-1 - CASSEVGPYSNQPQHF TGTGCCAGCAGTGAAGTTGGACCGTATAGCAATCAGCCCCAGCATTTT
once TRBJ2-3 TRBV27 TRBD2 CASSPGTSGRRTDTQYF TGTGCCAGCAGTCCTGGGACTAGCGGGCGCCGCACAGATACGCAGTATTTT
- TRBJ2-2 TRBV5-1 - CASSLVITGELFF TGCGCCAGCAGCTTGGTGATCACCGGGGAGCTGTTTTTT
- TRBJ2-1 TRBV10-3 TRBD2 CAISELLAEYNEQFF TGTGCCATCAGTGAGTTGCTAGCGGAGTACAATGAGCAGTTCTTC
- TRBJ1-4 TRBV28 - CATRVGEKLFF TGTGCCACCCGGGTTGGGGAAAAACTGTTTTTT
- TRBJ2-1 TRBV5-4 TRBD2 CASSLRVAGDLDEQFF TGTGCCAGCAGCTTGAGGGTAGCGGGAGACTTGGATGAGCAGTTCTTC
- TRBJ2-1 TRBV28 TRBD1 CASSSRDSHSYNEQFF TGTGCCAGCAGTTCGAGGGACAGCCATTCCTACAATGAGCAGTTCTTC
- TRBJ2-1 TRBV28 - CASSLWSGVANEQFF TGTGCCAGCAGTTTATGGTCGGGAGTGGCAAATGAGCAGTTCTTC
- TRBJ2-7 TRBV4-3 - CASSQGGSEGYEQYF TGCGCCAGCAGCCAAGGAGGTTCGGAAGGATACGAGCAGTACTTC